This is a list of T cell receptor beta chains from one sample in a study of cytomegalovirus exposure and HLA in healthy donors. This table comes from immunoSEQ multiplex PCR, and its TCRdb copy is limited to in-frame clones, with some not included. The data hold about 210,000 clones, with 82% observed a single time. Sequences were obtained from PBMCs. The origin of the receptors is a man aged 35 to 55 in good health and CMV-seropositive. Both conserved end residues are part of each CDR3. Fields, in order: V gene, clone size, D gene, J gene, CDR3 protein, CDR3 DNA. The D gene is left open where the match is weak. Not every row has a clone size; where given, it reads once, few, many or a size class.

v_gene: TRBV19
abundance: .
d_gene: .
j_gene: TRBJ1-2
CDR3aa: CASSPKGRTSNYGYTF
CDR3nt: TGTGCCAGTAGTCCCAAGGGGAGGACATCTAACTATGGCTACACCTTC

v_gene: TRBV5-4
abundance: .
d_gene: .
j_gene: TRBJ1-2
CDR3aa: CASSFGQGLRYGYTF
CDR3nt: TGTGCCAGCAGCTTCGGGCAGGGATTAAGATATGGCTACACCTTC

v_gene: TRBV4-2
abundance: .
d_gene: .
j_gene: TRBJ2-3
CDR3aa: CASSQEVRAGTDTQYF
CDR3nt: TGTGCCAGCAGCCAAGAGGTCAGGGCGGGGACAGATACGCAGTATTTT

v_gene: TRBV10-1
abundance: .
d_gene: .
j_gene: TRBJ1-1
CDR3aa: CASSKTLNTEAFF
CDR3nt: TGCGCCAGTTCGAAAACATTGAACACTGAAGCTTTCTTT

v_gene: TRBV27
abundance: once
d_gene: .
j_gene: TRBJ1-2
CDR3aa: CASSTFRGGYTF
CDR3nt: TGTGCCAGCAGTACCTTTAGAGGTGGCTACACCTTC

v_gene: TRBV21-1
abundance: .
d_gene: .
j_gene: TRBJ1-1
CDR3aa: CASSKYLEGPGTEAFF
CDR3nt: TGTGCCAGCAGCAAATACTTGGAGGGGCCGGGCACTGAAGCTTTCTTT

v_gene: TRBV5-4
abundance: .
d_gene: TRBD2
j_gene: TRBJ2-1
CDR3aa: CASSLGGLAGGNYNEQFF
CDR3nt: TGTGCCAGCAGCTTGGGGGGTCTAGCGGGAGGGAATTACAATGAGCAGTTCTTC

v_gene: TRBV5-1
abundance: .
d_gene: TRBD2
j_gene: TRBJ2-1
CDR3aa: CASSSSGRAAYNEQFF
CDR3nt: TGCGCCAGCAGTTCTAGCGGGAGGGCCGCCTACAATGAGCAGTTCTTC

v_gene: TRBV27
abundance: .
d_gene: TRBD1
j_gene: TRBJ2-3
CDR3aa: CASSPPTGVGQDTQYF
CDR3nt: TGTGCCAGCAGTCCGCCGACAGGGGTGGGTCAAGATACGCAGTATTTT

v_gene: TRBV6-5
abundance: .
d_gene: .
j_gene: TRBJ2-7
CDR3aa: CASSPAERNEQYF
CDR3nt: TGTGCCAGCAGTCCAGCGGAGCGGAACGAGCAGTACTTC

v_gene: TRBV19
abundance: .
d_gene: TRBD1
j_gene: TRBJ2-7
CDR3aa: CASSLGAGGLSEQYF
CDR3nt: TGTGCCAGTAGTCTCGGGGCAGGGGGATTGTCCGAGCAGTACTTC

v_gene: TRBV6-5
abundance: .
d_gene: .
j_gene: TRBJ2-2
CDR3aa: CASSYLAATGELFF
CDR3nt: TGTGCCAGCAGTTACTTGGCGGCCACCGGGGAGCTGTTTTTT

v_gene: TRBV28
abundance: .
d_gene: TRBD1
j_gene: TRBJ1-2
CDR3aa: CASSLSQGAFALYGYTF
CDR3nt: TGTGCCAGCAGTTTGTCTCAGGGGGCCTTCGCGTTGTATGGCTACACCTTC

v_gene: TRBV10-3
abundance: .
d_gene: .
j_gene: TRBJ2-7
CDR3aa: CAISGVSYEQYF
CDR3nt: TGTGCCATCAGCGGGGTAAGTTACGAGCAGTACTTC

v_gene: TRBV6-6
abundance: .
d_gene: TRBD1
j_gene: TRBJ2-2
CDR3aa: CASSYPTGVTGELFF
CDR3nt: TGTGCCAGCAGTTACCCGACAGGGGTGACTGGGGAGCTGTTTTTT

v_gene: TRBV7-2
abundance: .
d_gene: .
j_gene: TRBJ2-1
CDR3aa: CASSLYSARPNNEQFF
CDR3nt: TGTGCCAGCAGCTTATATAGCGCGAGGCCCAACAATGAGCAGTTCTTC

v_gene: TRBV4-1
abundance: .
d_gene: .
j_gene: TRBJ1-1
CDR3aa: CASSPPGPNTEAFF
CDR3nt: TGCGCCAGCAGCCCCCCAGGGCCGAACACTGAAGCTTTCTTT

v_gene: TRBV4-1
abundance: .
d_gene: .
j_gene: TRBJ2-7
CDR3aa: CASSQGSGRSYEQYF
CDR3nt: TGCGCCAGCAGCCAAGGGTCCGGGAGATCCTACGAGCAGTACTTC

v_gene: TRBV27
abundance: few
d_gene: .
j_gene: TRBJ2-3
CDR3aa: CASSSFGLGEAAVADTQYF
CDR3nt: TGTGCCAGCAGCTCATTCGGGCTAGGGGAGGCCGCGGTCGCAGATACGCAGTATTTT

v_gene: TRBV2
abundance: .
d_gene: TRBD1
j_gene: TRBJ1-1
CDR3aa: CASRGQGVVTEAFF
CDR3nt: TGTGCCAGCAGGGGACAGGGGGTGGTAACTGAAGCTTTCTTT